This TCR beta chain stems from a study of shared clonotypes between healthy human individuals (dated by TCRdb to about 2020). Some background on the complete study: The cohort included three men and a couple of women between 18 and 49 years of age. For each donor, CD4 naive and CD4 memory were each given three plates, CD8 naive was given two plates, and CD8 memory was given one plate. The study deeply sequenced blood TCR repertoires of 5 or 6 healthy adults to estimate repertoire size and the extent of clonotype sharing between individuals. Libraries were prepared and TCR repertoires were sequenced by different laboratories using diverse techniques, in order to increase sequencing depth and limit assay-specific biases. Per donor, leukapheresis produced somewhere between about 0.94 and 9 billion PBMCs. What the research found in general, with its limitations: About 5% of naive CD4, around 4% of naive CD8, approximately 2.2% of memory CD4, and over 0.35% of memory CD8 clonotypes were shared across a few donors. Naive subsets generally had larger estimated clonotype richness than memory subsets. Compared with non-shared clonotypes, the clonotypes found in all four sorted-subset donors had higher generation probabilities. The genetic and exposure-history diversity represented was limited by the small number of donors. Sampling was restricted to blood, and TCR repertoires in tissue are likely to differ from TCR repertoires in blood. Pairwise subsampling indicated that sequencing depth was expected to affect the degree of clonotype sharing among donors. Rarefaction of sorted-subset datasets indicated incomplete sequencing despite the large sequencing depth.

The donors were healthy, HIV-negative adults with no recently reported acute infections or vaccinations. Every donor was a Caucasian adult living in Nashville, Tennessee, USA. CD4+ T cells were enriched through magnetic negative selection, after which naive cells were positively selected on CD45RA and the remaining negative fraction served as the memory subset. Blood was collected by leukapheresis, and PBMCs were isolated by Ficoll-Histopaque density gradient centrifugation and then cryopreserved in liquid nitrogen vapor phase. Analytical flow cytometry was used to check the purity and quantity of each magnetically sorted T cell population. Each sorted fraction had its genomic DNA isolated and then quantified by UV absorbance on a Nanodrop 2000c. This clone was picked up one time. This receptor's antigen is unknown. Base-call qualities are not available, and no considerably larger clone is one nucleotide away.

Using the deep immunoSEQ assay, multiplex PCR amplified TCR CDR3 regions from genomic DNA. Genomic DNA extracted from each cell subset was distributed evenly over all wells of several immunoSEQ 96-well plates, and each plate served as one replicate. For sorted subsets, approximately 200 ng of genomic DNA, equivalent to 25,000 to 30,000 T cell genomes, went into each replicate PCR. Purified libraries were measured with a Qubit 3.0 fluorometer, size-checked on a Bioanalyzer 2100, and measured again with the KAPA Library Quantification kit. Every immunoSEQ 96-well plate was sequenced on a separate single-read 150-cycle Illumina NextSeq 550 flow cell. Regarding the original processing steps: The immunoSEQ output contained only junctional sequences without quality scores, so filtering could not match that applied to full-length reads. Sequences were annotated with PyIR, a Python wrapper for IgBLAST v1.9, using IMGT germline references to assign V/J genes and CDR3. Reads were removed for weak V/J assignments (E-value above 1e-6), missing CDR3, stop codons, out-of-frame junctions, or ambiguous translated residues. V3J clonotypes were defined as sequences sharing the same inferred V gene, J gene, and CDR3 amino acid sequence. To compute the percentage overlap between repertoires, the number of shared unique clonotypes was divided by the size of the smaller repertoire. Richness of each repertoire was evaluated using RTK rarefaction, the Chao1 estimator, and Recon v2.1 estimates of unobserved clonotypes. OLGA was used to compute generation probabilities for all TCRbeta clonotypes that the gDNA method yielded from a handful of donors. TCRdb retrieved this table from immuneACCESS and kept in-frame rearrangements only. Not all clones are present; in checked studies, unresolved V genes account for under half, and no reason is known for the remainder. That table gives V, J and clone size, and the DNA gave D and trimming. In all, the sample holds some 500,000 clones, and around 95% of those were seen once. 0.05% to 0.07% of the sample is held by the ten biggest clonotypes.

The clonotype originates from a woman aged 25 to 39 in good health. Input material: naive CD4+ T cells sorted from blood. This sample's cell subset or site label indicates: CD45RA+ positively selected.

The CDR3 sequence is CASSQARLASNEQFF. The nucleotide sequence reads TGCGCCAGCAGCCAAGCCCGACTAGCATCTAATGAGCAGTTCTTC. The V and J segments used are TRBV4-1 and TRBJ2-1, with 7 bases in between that match TRBD2. The CDR3 covers 15 residues, taking in both the cysteine and the phenylalanine. Only CDR3 DNA remains: 45 bases, in frame from the first base. Sequences MGHRA (CDR1) and YSYEKL (CDR2) are obtained from the germline V gene. Trimming accounts for 1 base at V and 7 bases at J, while the number of junction bases matched to no gene is 7.